One sample yielded the 26 T cell receptor beta chains listed below, sequenced in a study of naive and memory T cell subsets. Two oligonucleotides, mixed equimolar, formed the beta constant-region primer covering TRBC1 and TRBC2. Four rounds of PCR amplified the ligated cDNA using nested alpha and beta constant-region primers plus SP2. TCRdb processed the UMI-ligation and nested PCR reads anew with MiXCR; each CDR3 protein has one entry. In the table there are around 17,000 distinct CDR3 sequences, 8% to 9.5% of which are singletons. Sequencing was done on a sample of central memory CD8+ T cells from blood. The receptors stem from a human donor in good health.

The chain carries TRBV12-3 or TRBV12-4 and TRBJ2-1, with 7 bases matching TRBD1. The CDR3 sequence is 13 residues long. Trimming cost V 4 bases and J 5 bases; bases outside gene matches: 2. CDR3 bases: TGTGCCAGCAGTTGGGACAGCAACAATGAGCAGTTCTTC. This gives the protein CASSWDSNNEQFF.

The CDR3, as DNA: TGCAGCGGCGCGACTAGCGGATATTACGAGCAGTACTTC. Translated, it gives CSGATSGYYEQYF. The chain uses TRBV29-1 and TRBJ2-7; 9 bases line up with TRBD2. The CDR3 consists of 13 residues. V lost 7 bases, J lost 4 bases, and 8 bases stayed unmatched. Germline V lookup: CDR1 SQVTM, CDR2 ANQGSEA.

This clonotype was counted between two and nine times. V and J are TRBV7-9 and TRBJ1-4, with 9 bases matching TRBD1. The CDR3 has 14 residues. Germline V gene lookup returns CDR1 SEHNR and CDR2 FQNEAQ (reference sequence). V lost 5 bases and J lost 8; bases outside the gene matches: 6. The CDR3 loop is CASSLGQGFEKLFF. The CDR3 DNA reads as TGTGCCAGCAGCCTGGGACAGGGATTCGAAAAACTGTTTTTT. The variable domain in full, completed from reference TRBV7-9 and TRBJ1-4, reads DTGVSQNPRHKITKRGQNVTFRCDPISEHNRLYWYRQTLGQGPEFLTYFQNEAQLEKSRLLSDRFSAERPKGSFSTLEIQRTEQGDSAMYLCASSLGQGFEKLFFGSGTQLSVL.

This clonotype was detected many times. The chain recombines TRBV7-9 with TRBJ2-1; D is undetermined. The V end was cut by 8 bases, the J end by 3 bases, with 8 bases between. CDR1 and CDR2 from the germline V gene are SEHNR and FQNEAQ (reference sequence). The CDR3 loop spans 12 amino acids. Here the CDR3 DNA reads TGTGCCAGCGTCAATAGCTACAATGAGCAGTTCTTC. Translation gives CASVNSYNEQFF. Combining the CDR3 with reference TRBV7-9 and TRBJ2-1 gives the whole variable domain DTGVSQNPRHKITKRGQNVTFRCDPISEHNRLYWYRQTLGQGPEFLTYFQNEAQLEKSRLLSDRFSAERPKGSFSTLEIQRTEQGDSAMYLCASVNSYNEQFFGPGTRLTVL.

The gene calls are TRBV6-5 and TRBJ2-3; the match to TRBD1 covers 7 bases. The CDR3 runs 13 residues. The V gene end was trimmed by 10 bases and the J gene end by 2 bases; junction bases not matched to a gene: 6. Germline CDR1 MNHEY, CDR2 SVGAGI. The CDR3 sequence is CATRTGNTDTQYF. The DNA for the CDR3 is TGTGCCACCCGGACAGGTAACACAGATACGCAGTATTTT.

This clonotype was found many times. V usage is TRBV29-1 and J usage is TRBJ1-2; D perhaps matches TRBD1 (5 bases). The CDR3 is 16 residues long. Trimming removed 4 bases from V and 2 bases from J, with 20 bases in between. Germline-derived CDR1 and CDR2 are SQVTM and ANQGSEA. The CDR3: CSVAGQSSLTNYGYTF. Here the CDR3 DNA reads TGCAGCGTTGCGGGGCAGAGTTCCTTAACCAACTATGGCTACACCTTC.

This rearrangement joins TRBV30 to TRBJ2-6; 7 positions agree with TRBD2. The CDR3 is 19 amino acids. Germline assignment: CDR1 GTSNPN and CDR2 SVGIG (reference sequence). Trimming at V came to 3 bases and at J to 3 bases, leaving 17 bases not matched to a gene. The CDR3 coding sequence is TGTGCCTGGAGCGGTTTTAACCGGGACTACTACCTTGGGGCCAACGTCCTGACTTTC. This encodes CAWSGFNRDYYLGANVLTF.

Note on this clonotype: A much larger clone differs by one base, so this may be a read error. The CDR3 DNA follows: TGTGCCAGCAGCTTATGGGGGACAGGGACCTACGAGCAGTACTTC. Its translation is CASSLWGTGTYEQYF. The rearrangement links TRBV7-6 to TRBJ2-7; 9 nucleotides align to TRBD1. Germline CDR1 reads SGHVS; CDR2 reads FNYEAQ. CDR3 length: 15 residues. V was pared by 2 bases and J by 2 bases, with 4 bases of the junction left unmatched. The full variable domain, completed using reference TRBV7-6 and TRBJ2-7, is GAGVSQSPRYKVTKRGQDVALRCDPISGHVSLYWYRQALGQGPEFLTYFNYEAQQDKSGLPNDRFSAERPEGSISTLTIQRTEQRDSAMYRCASSLWGTGTYEQYFGPGTRLTVT.

This clonotype was recorded a few times. This chain joins TRBV20-1 and TRBJ2-1, with TRBD2 matching over 10 bases. The CDR3 has 14 residues. V lost 5 bases and J lost 5; bases outside the gene matches: 6. Per germline, CDR1 DFQATT and CDR2 SNEGSKA (reference sequence). The CDR3 DNA reads as TGCAGTGCTGGAGGACTAGCGGAGAACAATGAGCAGTTCTTC. Encoded protein: CSAGGLAENNEQFF.

This clonotype was seen more than once but under ten times. The V and J genes are TRBV19 and TRBJ2-7; no reliable D call. The CDR3 extends over 14 amino acids. CDR1 and CDR2 (germline): LNHDA, SQIVND (reference sequence). With 3 bases removed from V and 2 bases from J, the gap between germline ends came to 11 bases. The CDR3 DNA follows: TGTGCCAGTAGTATGACTCCTGGCGCCTACGAGCAGTACTTC. Translating it yields CASSMTPGAYEQYF. Drawing the rest from reference TRBV19 and TRBJ2-7, the complete variable domain is DGGITQSPKYLFRKEGQNVTLSCEQNLNHDAMYWYRQDPGQGLRLIYYSQIVNDFQKGDIAEGYSVSREKKESFPLTVTSAQKNPTAFYLCASSMTPGAYEQYFGPGTRLTVT.

This clonotype was picked up a small number of times. J is TRBJ2-7 and V is TRBV2; TRBD2 agrees at 9 bases. CDR1 is SNHLY, CDR2 FYNNEI, per germline. The CDR3 consists of 15 residues. Losses at the gene ends were 2 bases for V and 4 bases for J; bases not matched to a gene: 6. CDR3 sequence reads: CASSESPAGGYEQYF. DNA of the CDR3: TGTGCCAGCAGTGAATCTCCAGCGGGGGGTTACGAGCAGTACTTC.

This clonotype has a handful of counts. This chain connects TRBV7-8 to TRBJ2-7, with TRBD2 matching 10 bases. Germline V gene data show CDR1 as SGHVS and CDR2 as FQNEAQ. This CDR3 is built from 14 residues. V gave up 2 bases and J gave up 4 bases; unmatched junction bases: 2. The CDR3 DNA is TGTGCCAGCAGCTTAACTAGCGGGATATACGAGCAGTACTTC. Residues: CASSLTSGIYEQYF.

The genes are TRBV4-3 and TRBJ1-1, with 9 bases fitting TRBD1. From germline, CDR1 is LGHNA and CDR2 YSLEER. V gave up 1 base and J gave up 4 bases; unmatched junction bases: 4. CDR3 length equals 15 residues. The DNA for the CDR3 is TGCGCCAGCAGCCAAGGACAGGGGGAGGTCACTGAAGCTTTCTTT. Its protein is CASSQGQGEVTEAFF.

The chain couples TRBV4-2 to TRBJ2-2; weak D call: TRBD1 (5 bases). Trimming removed 5 bases from V and 7 bases from J, with 14 bases in between. Germline V gives CDR1 LGHNA, CDR2 YNFKEQ. The CDR3 loop spans 14 amino acids. The CDR3 nucleotides read TGTGCCAGCAGCATACCGACAGAGGACGGGGAGCTGTTTTTT. Its protein is CASSIPTEDGELFF.

This rearrangement joins TRBV20-1 to TRBJ2-2; 10 bases align to TRBD2. V shed 3 bases and J 5 bases; nucleotides not matched to a gene: 9. Germline V gene sequence: CDR1 DFQATT, CDR2 SNEGSKA (reference sequence). CDR3 size: 16 residues. The CDR3 DNA sequence: TGCAGTGCTAGGGGCAGCGGGGGGGCTTTTACCGGGGAGCTGTTTTTT. Its translation is CSARGSGGAFTGELFF.

This chain joins TRBV3-1 and TRBJ2-2; 8 nucleotides agree with TRBD1. V shed 2 bases, J shed 6 bases, and the junction held 17 bases outside the gene matches. Germline CDR1 LGHDT, CDR2 YNNKEL (reference sequence). There are 19 residues in the CDR3. The CDR3 protein is CASSQPDTRGQGNAGELFF. The CDR3 DNA reads as TGTGCCAGCAGCCAACCTGATACACGAGGACAGGGTAACGCCGGGGAGCTGTTTTTT.

This clonotype has ten or more counts. A much bigger clone sits one base away, suggesting this may be a read error. The chain links TRBV4-3 to TRBJ2-7, with 7 bases aligning to TRBD1. There are 17 residues in the CDR3. V lost 0 bases and J lost 0; bases outside the gene matches: 8. Germline CDR1 is LGHNA and CDR2 is YSLEER. The CDR3 sequence: CASSQEQGPTSSYEQYF. CDR3 nucleotides: TGCGCCAGCAGCCAAGAACAGGGGCCCACAAGCTCCTACGAGCAGTACTTC.

This chain links TRBV4-3 with TRBJ2-1, with TRBD2 matching over 10 bases. Germline loops: CDR1 LGHNA, CDR2 YSLEER. This CDR3 spans 15 amino acids. The V and J ends lost 2 bases and 9 bases, in that order; junction bases with no gene match: 7. As DNA, the CDR3 is TGCGCCAGCAGCCAACTAGCGGGGGACCGAAGTGAGCAGTTCTTC. This gives the protein CASSQLAGDRSEQFF.

This clonotype was seen many times. J is TRBJ2-6 and V is TRBV10-3, with D possibly matching TRBD2 (6 bases). The germline gives CDR1 ENHRY, CDR2 SYGVKD. V shed 0 bases and J shed 4 bases, with 19 bases lying between them. The length of the CDR3 is 19 residues. CDR3 region: CAISESKGASEEGANVLTF. The CDR3 bases are TGTGCCATCAGTGAGTCGAAAGGTGCTAGCGAGGAGGGGGCCAACGTCCTGACTTTC.

On this clonotype itself: A junction end diverges from the germline sequence, so it may reflect a read error. The J gene is TRBJ2-1, the V gene TRBV6-1, with 8 bases fitting TRBD2. The CDR3 length is 15 residues. The germline V gene encodes CDR1 MNHNS and CDR2 SASEGT. CDR3 bases: TGTGCCAGCAGTCAAGCGGGAGACTCCTACAATGAGCAGTTCTTC. The encoded protein is CASSQAGDSYNEQFF.

This clonotype was detected ten times or more. The V and J genes are TRBV6-2 or TRBV6-3 and TRBJ1-2; possibly TRBD1 for D (6 bases). Germline V CDR1 and CDR2: MNHEY, SVGEGT. Trimming pared 6 bases from V and 6 bases from J, leaving 17 bases between. This CDR3 comprises 14 residues. This CDR3 reads CASREGTLLHGYTF. In DNA form, the CDR3 reads TGTGCCAGCAGGGAAGGGACACTTCTACATGGCTACACCTTC.

This clonotype turned up a few times. The chain links TRBV18 to TRBJ2-1, with 12 bases fitting TRBD2. V was pared by 2 bases and J by 9 bases, with 17 bases of the junction left unmatched. The CDR3 runs to 19 residues. Germline V lookup: CDR1 KGHSH, CDR2 LQKENI. CDR3 DNA: TGTGCCAGCTCACCAACCTACAGCCTGACTAGCGGGAGAAATGGTGAGCAGTTCTTC. Its translation is CASSPTYSLTSGRNGEQFF.

This clonotype occurred a few times. This rearrangement joins TRBV20-1 to TRBJ2-3; 10 bases are a match to TRBD2. This CDR3 has 17 amino acids. Germline lookup yields CDR1 DFQATT and CDR2 SNEGSKA (reference sequence). V shed 1 base and J 6 bases; nucleotides not matched to a gene: 13. CDR3 in amino acids: CSARGGAAGGPSDTQYF. In DNA form, the CDR3 reads TGCAGTGCTAGAGGGGGGGCAGCGGGAGGGCCCTCGGATACGCAGTATTTT.

There are a few counts of this clonotype. The chain couples TRBV7-2 to TRBJ2-6; D may be TRBD2 (5 bases). The CDR3 is made up of 16 amino acids. V was cut by 5 bases and J by 0 bases, with 11 bases left in between. Germline V gene data show CDR1 as SGHTA and CDR2 as FQGNSA. The CDR3 bases are TGTGCCAGCAGCCGCCGGGGAACCTCTGGGGCCAACGTCCTGACTTTC. Its translation is CASSRRGTSGANVLTF.

The V call is TRBV5-5, the J call TRBJ2-7; 15 nucleotides match TRBD2. Germline trimming cut 2 bases from V and 5 bases from J; bases unmatched to any gene: 8. The CDR3 is made up of 17 amino acids. From germline, CDR1 is SGHKS and CDR2 YYEKEE (reference sequence). The CDR3 nucleotides are TGTGCCAGCAGCTTCGGGACTAGCGGGAGGATGGCGGACGAGCAGTACTTC. This encodes CASSFGTSGRMADEQYF.

The genes are TRBV15 and TRBJ2-3; 7 nucleotides line up with TRBD2. The CDR3 spans 15 residues. The V segment lost 3 bases and the J segment 3 bases; nucleotides outside the gene matches: 6. Germline loops: CDR1 LNHNV, CDR2 YYDKDF (reference sequence). The DNA of the CDR3 is TGTGCCACCAGCAGTAGCGGGTACAGGACAGATACGCAGTATTTT. Translation gives CATSSSGYRTDTQYF.